The clone carrying this T cell receptor (beta chain) has more than one count but fewer than ten. Measured with immunoSEQ multiplex PCR; TCRdb has only the in-frame clones, and not every one. The sample has approximately 110,000 clones, around 81% seen once. CDR1 is LGHDT and CDR2 is YNNKEL in the germline V gene (reference sequence). The length of the CDR3 is 12 residues. The V gene lost 6 bases and the J gene lost 5 bases, with 10 bases spanning the gap. This entry comes from a study of T cell responses to AZD1222 COVID-19 vaccine. Source: peripheral blood, taken on day 0 of AZD1222 vaccination. This clonotype originated in an adult in good health. The chain uses TRBV3-1 (or the pseudogene TRBV3-2) and TRBJ1-1; D not certain. The CDR3 coding sequence is TGTGCCAGCAGGGTTGGTGGGACTGAAGCTTTCTTT. It codes for CASRVGGTEAFF.